The T cell receptor (beta chain) under discussion was sequenced for a study of human T cells and chemical hapten exposure. About the research overall: The variation in per-sample TCR yields arose mainly from small differences in pooled library volumes.

The length of the CDR3 is 15 residues. The V gene lost 2 bases and the J gene lost 6 bases, with 16 bases spanning the gap. Per germline, CDR1 MNHNY and CDR2 SVGAGI (reference sequence). Study-level results: Large CDR3 similarity clusters arose significantly more often from expanded TCRs than from controls.

The library attached unique molecular identifiers to individual cDNA molecules. As originally analysed: Individual samples carried between roughly 23,224 and 700,000 TCRs, with more than 95,000 as the median. A single record per CDR3 protein comes from TCRdb applying MiXCR to the RACE reads. It is TCRdb's table, rather than the study itself, that gives the V and J calls and clone size. The sample carries under 65,000 distinct CDR3 sequences, about 9.4% recorded once. The time point here: pre-sensitization, week 0. The treatment here: therapeutic diphenylcyclopropenone sensitization with weekly scalp DPC. In its sample, this clonotype was seen many times. The antigen is not known.

The sample was whole blood, taken in connection with sensitization to the hapten diphenylcyclopropenone (DPC). The receptor comes from a woman aged 40 to 50 with alopecia areata. Some clones in this sample may be carry-over from other donors' samples. This chain uses TRBV6-6 with TRBJ1-1; no reliable D call. The CDR3 sequence: CASSYGEGGFSEAFF. The CDR3 DNA sequence: TGTGCCAGCAGTTACGGTGAGGGAGGTTTTTCTGAAGCTTTCTTT.